The TCR beta chain described here comes from a study of spatial heterogeneity in lung cancer. The study, taken as a whole, reports: Blood showed ubiquitous tumor TCRs more often at resection than at routine follow-up.

The library protocol tagged each TCR cDNA with a unique molecular identifier. From the 5' RACE reads, TCRdb called clonotypes with MiXCR, one entry per CDR3 protein. Seen here are some 45,000 distinct CDR3 sequences, approximately 10% observed once, and the top ten hold roughly 40%. Sample time point: sample taken at primary tumor resection. The sequenced material consisted of unsorted whole RNA from tumor, nontumor lung or frozen PBMC. Untreated early-stage non-small cell lung cancer patients, approximately 79 in total, were the donors. In germline, CDR1 is MGHDK, CDR2 SYGVNS. Trimming shortened V by 3 bases and J by 8 bases, and 9 bases separated the two germline ends. The CDR3 consists of 12 residues. Details on this clonotype: No antigen is known for it.

The chain couples TRBV25-1 to TRBJ2-3, with D unclear. Here the sequenced sample was PBMCs, taken at surgery. The sequence derives from a female donor with early-stage non-small cell lung cancer. The CDR3 region has the DNA TGTGCCAGCAGTGATTACTTGCGTACGCAGTATTTT. Translation gives CASSDYLRTQYF.